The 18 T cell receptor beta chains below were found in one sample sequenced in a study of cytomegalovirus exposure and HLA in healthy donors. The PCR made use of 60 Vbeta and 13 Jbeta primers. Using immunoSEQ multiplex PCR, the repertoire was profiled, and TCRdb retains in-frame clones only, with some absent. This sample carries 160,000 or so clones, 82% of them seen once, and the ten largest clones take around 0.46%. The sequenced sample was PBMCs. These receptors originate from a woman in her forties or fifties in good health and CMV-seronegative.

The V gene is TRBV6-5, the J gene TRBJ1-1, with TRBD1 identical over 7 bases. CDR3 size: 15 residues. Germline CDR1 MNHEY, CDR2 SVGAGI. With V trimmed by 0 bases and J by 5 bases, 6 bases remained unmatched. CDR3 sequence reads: CASSYSRGRGTEAFF. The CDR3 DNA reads TGTGCCAGCAGTTACTCTAGGGGGCGAGGGACTGAAGCTTTCTTT.

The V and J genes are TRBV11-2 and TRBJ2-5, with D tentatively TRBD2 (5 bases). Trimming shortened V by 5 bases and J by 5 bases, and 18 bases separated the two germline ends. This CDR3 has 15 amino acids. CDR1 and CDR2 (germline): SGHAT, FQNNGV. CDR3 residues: CASSPGAAGGETQYF. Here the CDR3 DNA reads TGTGCCAGCAGCCCCGGTGCGGCGGGTGGGGAGACCCAGTACTTC.

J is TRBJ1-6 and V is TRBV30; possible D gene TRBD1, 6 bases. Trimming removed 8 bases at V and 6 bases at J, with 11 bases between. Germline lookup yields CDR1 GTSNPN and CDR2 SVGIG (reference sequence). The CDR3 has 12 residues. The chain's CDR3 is CAQGTLNSPLHF. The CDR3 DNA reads TGTGCCCAGGGGACACTTAATTCACCCCTCCACTTT.

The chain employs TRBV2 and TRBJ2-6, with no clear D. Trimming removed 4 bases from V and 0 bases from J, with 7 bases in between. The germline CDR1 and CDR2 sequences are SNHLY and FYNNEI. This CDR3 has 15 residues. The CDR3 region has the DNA TGTGCCAGCAGTGCCGACATCTCTGGGGCCAACGTCCTGACTTTC. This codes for CASSADISGANVLTF.

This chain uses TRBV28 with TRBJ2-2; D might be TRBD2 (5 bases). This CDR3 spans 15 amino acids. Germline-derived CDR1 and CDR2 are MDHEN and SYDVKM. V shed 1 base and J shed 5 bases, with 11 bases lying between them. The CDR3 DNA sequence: TGTGCCAGCAGTTTATCGACACGAGGGACCGGGGAGCTGTTTTTT. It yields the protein CASSLSTRGTGELFF.

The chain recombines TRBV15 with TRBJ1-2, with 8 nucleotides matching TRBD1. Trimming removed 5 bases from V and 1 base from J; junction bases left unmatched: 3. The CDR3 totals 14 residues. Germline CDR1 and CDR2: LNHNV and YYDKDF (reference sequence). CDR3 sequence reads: CATSRDRGNYGYTF. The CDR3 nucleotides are TGTGCCACCAGCCGCGACAGGGGTAACTATGGCTACACCTTC.

CDR3: CASSMSPGASRGEQFF. Written as DNA, the CDR3 is TGTGCCAGTAGTATGAGTCCAGGGGCTAGCCGGGGTGAGCAGTTCTTC. The rearrangement joins TRBV19 to TRBJ2-1; the D gene is possibly TRBD1 (6 bases). The CDR3 runs 16 residues. Trimming removed 3 bases at V and 9 bases at J, with 21 bases between. Germline V lookup: CDR1 LNHDA, CDR2 SQIVND (reference sequence).

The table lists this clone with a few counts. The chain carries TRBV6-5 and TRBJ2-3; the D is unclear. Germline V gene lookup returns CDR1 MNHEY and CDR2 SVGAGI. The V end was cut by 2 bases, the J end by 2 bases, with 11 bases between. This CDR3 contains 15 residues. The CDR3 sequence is CASSYAPGDTDTQYF. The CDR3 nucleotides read TGTGCCAGCAGTTACGCCCCCGGAGACACAGATACGCAGTATTTT.

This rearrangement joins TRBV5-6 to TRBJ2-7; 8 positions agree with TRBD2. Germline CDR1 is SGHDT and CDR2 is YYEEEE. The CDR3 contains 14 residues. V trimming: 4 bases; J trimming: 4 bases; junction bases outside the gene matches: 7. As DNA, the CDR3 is TGTGCCAGCAGCCCTAGCCGGGGGGGATACGAGCAGTACTTC. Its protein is CASSPSRGGYEQYF.

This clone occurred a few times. The CDR3 sequence: CASSEYRDQPQHF. CDR3 DNA sequence: TGCGCCAGCAGTGAGTATCGGGATCAGCCCCAGCATTTT. V and J are TRBV10-1 and TRBJ1-5; D is undetermined. Trimming removed 1 base from V and 5 bases from J, with 6 bases in between. The germline gives CDR1 WNHNN, CDR2 SYGVQD (reference sequence). The CDR3 is made up of 13 amino acids.

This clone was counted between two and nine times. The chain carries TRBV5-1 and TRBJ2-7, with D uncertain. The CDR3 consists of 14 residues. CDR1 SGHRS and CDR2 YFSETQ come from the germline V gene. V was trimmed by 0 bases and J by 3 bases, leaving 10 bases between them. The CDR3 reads CASSLVALHYEQYF. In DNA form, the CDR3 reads TGCGCCAGCAGCTTGGTCGCGCTCCACTACGAGCAGTACTTC.

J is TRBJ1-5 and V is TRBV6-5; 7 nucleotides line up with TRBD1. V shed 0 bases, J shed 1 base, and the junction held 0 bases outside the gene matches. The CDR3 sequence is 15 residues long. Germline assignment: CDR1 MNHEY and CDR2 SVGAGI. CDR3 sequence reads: CASSYSDRSNQPQHF. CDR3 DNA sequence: TGTGCCAGCAGTTACTCGGACAGGAGCAATCAGCCCCAGCATTTT.

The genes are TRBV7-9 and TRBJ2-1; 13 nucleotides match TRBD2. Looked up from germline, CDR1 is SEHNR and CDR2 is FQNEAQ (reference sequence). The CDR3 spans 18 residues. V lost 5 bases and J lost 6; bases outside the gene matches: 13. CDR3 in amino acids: CASSADPLAGGPRNEQFF. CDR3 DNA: TGTGCCAGCAGCGCCGATCCACTAGCGGGAGGGCCTCGCAATGAGCAGTTCTTC.

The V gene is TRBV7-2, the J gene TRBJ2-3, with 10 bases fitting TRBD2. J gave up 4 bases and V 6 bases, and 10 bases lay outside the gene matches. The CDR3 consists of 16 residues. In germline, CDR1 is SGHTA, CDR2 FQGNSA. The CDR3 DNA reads TGTGCCAGCAGACTAGGAGCGGGAGGGCCACCAGATACGCAGTATTTT. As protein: CASRLGAGGPPDTQYF.

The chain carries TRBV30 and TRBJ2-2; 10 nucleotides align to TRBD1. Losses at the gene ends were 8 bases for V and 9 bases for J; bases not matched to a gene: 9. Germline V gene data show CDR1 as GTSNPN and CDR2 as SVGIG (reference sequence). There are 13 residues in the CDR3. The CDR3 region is CAIRTGGLRELFF. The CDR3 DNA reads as TGTGCCATCCGGACAGGGGGTCTAAGGGAGCTGTTTTTT.

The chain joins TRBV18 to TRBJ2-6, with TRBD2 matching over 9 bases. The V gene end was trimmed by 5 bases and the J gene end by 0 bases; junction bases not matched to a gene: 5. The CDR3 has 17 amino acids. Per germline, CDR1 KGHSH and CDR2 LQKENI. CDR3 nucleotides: TGTGCCAGCTCAATCAGCGGGGGGTTCTCTGGGGCCAACGTCCTGACTTTC. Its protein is CASSISGGFSGANVLTF.

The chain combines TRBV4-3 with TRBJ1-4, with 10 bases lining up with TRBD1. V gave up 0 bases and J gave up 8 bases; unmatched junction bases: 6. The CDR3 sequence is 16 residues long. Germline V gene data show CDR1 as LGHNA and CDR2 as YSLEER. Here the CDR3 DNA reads TGCGCCAGCAGCCAAGATCCCGGGACAGGGGTCGAAAAACTGTTTTTT. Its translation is CASSQDPGTGVEKLFF.

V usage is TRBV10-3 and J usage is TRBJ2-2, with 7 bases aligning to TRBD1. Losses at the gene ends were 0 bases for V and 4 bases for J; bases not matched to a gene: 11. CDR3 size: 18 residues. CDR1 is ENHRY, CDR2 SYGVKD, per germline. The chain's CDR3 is CAISESKGAIDFTGELFF. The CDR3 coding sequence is TGTGCCATCAGTGAGTCGAAGGGGGCCATTGATTTCACCGGGGAGCTGTTTTTT.